The 9 T cell receptor beta chains below come from one sample, sequenced in a study of T-cell memory formation after mild COVID-19. TCRdb re-derived calls from the 5' RACE reads in MiXCR, one entry per CDR3 protein. The sample has just over 200,000 distinct CDR3 sequences, just over 9.5% seen once. The sequenced sample consisted of PBMCs or a T cell subset sorted from them (not recorded which). These receptors originate from a man aged 18 to 30 who had mild COVID-19 (a few samples of this study predate the infection). Cell type and time point are not known.

This clonotype has only a few counts. The CDR3 region has the DNA TGTGCCAGCAGCTTAATTCTTGGGGGGCGCTTCGCGATTGAGACCCAGTACTTC. It is translated as CASSLILGGRFAIETQYF. The chain couples TRBV7-9 to TRBJ2-5; tentatively, D is TRBD1 or TRBD2 (6 bases each). The CDR3 loop spans 18 amino acids. Germline CDR1 SEHNR, CDR2 FQNEAQ (reference sequence). V was trimmed by 2 bases and J by 5 bases, leaving 24 bases between them.

This clonotype came up a few times. This rearrangement joins TRBV25-1 to TRBJ2-7, with 9 bases aligning to TRBD1. After removal of 6 bases from V and 2 bases from J, the junction contained 8 bases not matched to a gene. Germline CDR1 and CDR2: MGHDK and SYGVNS. The CDR3 length is 15 residues. Here the CDR3 DNA reads TGTGCCAGCAGCCCGGGGGACAGGGATACCTACGAGCAGTACTTC. It is translated as CASSPGDRDTYEQYF.

The sample holds a few counts of this clonotype. V usage is TRBV7-2 and J usage is TRBJ1-1; TRBD1 is a possible D gene (5 bases). Trimming left V 3 bases short and J 3 bases short, with 11 bases between. From germline, CDR1 is SGHTA and CDR2 FQGNSA. The CDR3 covers 14 residues. The CDR3 DNA reads TGTGCCAGCAGCTTTGATGGGGGTGACACTGAAGCTTTCTTT. Encoded protein: CASSFDGGDTEAFF.

The chain joins TRBV3-1 to TRBJ2-3; possible D gene TRBD2, 8 bases. This CDR3 contains 17 residues. With 4 bases removed from V and 1 base from J, the gap between germline ends came to 18 bases. Germline-derived CDR1 and CDR2 are LGHDT and YNNKEL (reference sequence). DNA of the CDR3: TGTGCCAGCAGCCTCCAGGGGGTAGCGGGGCGCACAGATACGCAGTATTTT. Residues: CASSLQGVAGRTDTQYF.

The chain's CDR3 is CSGETGINTEAFF. The CDR3 nucleotides read TGCAGCGGGGAAACAGGGATTAACACTGAAGCTTTCTTT. The V gene is TRBV29-1, the J gene TRBJ1-1, with D maybe TRBD1 (6 bases). Trimming shortened V by 7 bases and J by 2 bases, and 14 bases separated the two germline ends. The CDR3 sequence is 13 residues long. Germline V gene sequence: CDR1 SQVTM, CDR2 ANQGSEA.

This rearrangement joins TRBV7-2 to TRBJ2-1, with 7 positions matching TRBD2. Trimming at V came to 3 bases and at J to 4 bases, leaving 6 bases not matched to a gene. CDR3 length: 15 residues. Germline CDR1 is SGHTA and CDR2 is FQGNSA. This CDR3 is CASSFRRGDYNEQFF. The CDR3 DNA reads as TGTGCCAGCAGCTTTAGACGGGGGGATTACAATGAGCAGTTCTTC.

This clonotype occurred many times. This chain uses TRBV14 with TRBJ2-3, with D hard to call. Germline-derived CDR1 and CDR2 are SGHDN and FVKESK. The V end was cut by 0 bases, the J end by 4 bases, with 11 bases between. The length of the CDR3 is 15 residues. The CDR3 nucleotides are TGTGCCAGCAGCCAAGATGTGGCTGGGGCAGATACGCAGTATTTT. Encoded protein: CASSQDVAGADTQYF.

This clonotype appeared many times. The chain employs TRBV4-1 and TRBJ2-3, with D unresolved. The V and J ends lost 1 base and 5 bases respectively, with 4 bases between them. Germline V gives CDR1 MGHRA, CDR2 YSYEKL. The CDR3 has 12 amino acids. In DNA form, the CDR3 reads TGCGCCAGCAGCCAAGTGGGAGATACGCAGTATTTT. The encoded protein is CASSQVGDTQYF.

This clonotype was observed a handful of times. V usage is TRBV7-9 and J usage is TRBJ1-2; tentatively, D is TRBD1 (5 bases). Germline CDR1 is SEHNR and CDR2 is FQNEAQ (reference sequence). The CDR3 is 12 residues long. The V end was cut by 5 bases, the J end by 7 bases, with 11 bases between. The CDR3 reads CASSPRGVGYTF. For the CDR3, the DNA is TGTGCCAGCAGCCCGAGAGGGGTTGGCTACACCTTC.